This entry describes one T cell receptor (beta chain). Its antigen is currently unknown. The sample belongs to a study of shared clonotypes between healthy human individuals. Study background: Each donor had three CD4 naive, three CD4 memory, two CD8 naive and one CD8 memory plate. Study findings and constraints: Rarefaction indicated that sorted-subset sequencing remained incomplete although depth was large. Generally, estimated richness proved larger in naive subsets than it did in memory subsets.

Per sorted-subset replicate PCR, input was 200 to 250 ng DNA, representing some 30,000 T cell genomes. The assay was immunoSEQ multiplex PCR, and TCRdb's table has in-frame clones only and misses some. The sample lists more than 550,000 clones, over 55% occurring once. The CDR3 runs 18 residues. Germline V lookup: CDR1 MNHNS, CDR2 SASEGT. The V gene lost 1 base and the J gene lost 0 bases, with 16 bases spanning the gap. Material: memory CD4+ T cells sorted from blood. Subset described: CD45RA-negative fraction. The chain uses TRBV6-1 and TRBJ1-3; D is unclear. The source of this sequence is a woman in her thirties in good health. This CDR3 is CASSEGSAWRSSGNTIYF. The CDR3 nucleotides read TGTGCCAGCAGTGAAGGGAGCGCTTGGCGGAGCTCTGGAAACACCATATATTTT.